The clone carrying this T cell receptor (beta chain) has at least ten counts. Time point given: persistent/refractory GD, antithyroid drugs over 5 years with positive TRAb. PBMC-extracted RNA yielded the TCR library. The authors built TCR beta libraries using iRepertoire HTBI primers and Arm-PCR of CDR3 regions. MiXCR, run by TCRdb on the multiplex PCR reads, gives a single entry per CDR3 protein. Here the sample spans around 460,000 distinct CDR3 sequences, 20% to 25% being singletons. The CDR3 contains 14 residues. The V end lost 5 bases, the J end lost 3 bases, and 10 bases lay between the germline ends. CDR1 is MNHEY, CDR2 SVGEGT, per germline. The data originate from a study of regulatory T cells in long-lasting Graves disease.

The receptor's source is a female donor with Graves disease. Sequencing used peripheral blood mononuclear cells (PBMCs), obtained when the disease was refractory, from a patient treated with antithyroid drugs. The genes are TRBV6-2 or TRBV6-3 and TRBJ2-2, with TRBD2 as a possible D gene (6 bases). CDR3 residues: CASSERRDTGELFF. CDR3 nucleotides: TGTGCCAGCAGTGAAAGGAGGGACACCGGGGAGCTGTTTTTT.